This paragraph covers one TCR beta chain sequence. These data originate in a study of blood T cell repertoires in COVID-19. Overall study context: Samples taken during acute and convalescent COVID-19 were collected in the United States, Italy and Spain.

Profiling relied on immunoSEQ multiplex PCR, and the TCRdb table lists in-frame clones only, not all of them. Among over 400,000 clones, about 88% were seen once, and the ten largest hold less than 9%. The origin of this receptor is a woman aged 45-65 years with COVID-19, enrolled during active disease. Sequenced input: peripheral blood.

The CDR3 loop reads CATSDNYRYGYTF. CDR3 sequence (DNA): TGTGCCACCAGTGACAATTACCGGTATGGCTACACCTTC. V is TRBV24-1 and J is TRBJ1-2; D remains unclear. The CDR3 is made up of 13 amino acids. The germline gives CDR1 KGHDR, CDR2 SFDVKD. Trimming removed 4 bases from V and 5 bases from J, with 10 bases in between.